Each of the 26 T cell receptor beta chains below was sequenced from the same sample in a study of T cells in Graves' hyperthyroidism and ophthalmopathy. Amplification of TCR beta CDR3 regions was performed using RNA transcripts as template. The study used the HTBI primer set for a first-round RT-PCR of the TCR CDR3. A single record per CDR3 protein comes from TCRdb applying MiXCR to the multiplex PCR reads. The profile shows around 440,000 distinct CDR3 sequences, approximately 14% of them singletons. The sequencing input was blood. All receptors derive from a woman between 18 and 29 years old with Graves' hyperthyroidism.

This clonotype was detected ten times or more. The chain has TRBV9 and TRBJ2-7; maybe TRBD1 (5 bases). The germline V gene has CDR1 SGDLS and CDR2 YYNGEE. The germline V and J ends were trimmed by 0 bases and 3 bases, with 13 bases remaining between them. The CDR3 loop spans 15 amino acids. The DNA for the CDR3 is TGTGCCAGCAGCGTAGGAGGACAAGGCGTCTACGAGCAGTACTTC. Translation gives CASSVGGQGVYEQYF.

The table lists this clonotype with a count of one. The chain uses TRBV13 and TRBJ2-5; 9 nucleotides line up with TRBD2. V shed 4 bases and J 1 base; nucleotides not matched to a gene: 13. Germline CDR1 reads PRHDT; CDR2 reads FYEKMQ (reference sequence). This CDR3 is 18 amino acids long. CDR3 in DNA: TGTGCCAGCAGCTCACCTAGTTTAGCGGGGGATAGCCAAGAGACCCAGTACTTC. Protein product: CASSSPSLAGDSQETQYF.

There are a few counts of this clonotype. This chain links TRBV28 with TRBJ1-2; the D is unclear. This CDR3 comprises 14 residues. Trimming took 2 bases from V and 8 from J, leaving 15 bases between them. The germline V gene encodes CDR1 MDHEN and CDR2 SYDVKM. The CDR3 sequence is CASSLRAGPYGYTF. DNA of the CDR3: TGTGCCAGCAGTTTAAGGGCAGGACCCTACGGCTACACCTTC.

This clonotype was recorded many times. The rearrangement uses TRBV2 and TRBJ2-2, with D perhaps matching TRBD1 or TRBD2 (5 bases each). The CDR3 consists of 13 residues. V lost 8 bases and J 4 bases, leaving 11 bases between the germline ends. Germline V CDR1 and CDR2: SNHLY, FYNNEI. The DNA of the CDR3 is TGTGCCAGCGGGGGACGGGGCACCGGGGAGCTGTTTTTT. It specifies CASGGRGTGELFF.

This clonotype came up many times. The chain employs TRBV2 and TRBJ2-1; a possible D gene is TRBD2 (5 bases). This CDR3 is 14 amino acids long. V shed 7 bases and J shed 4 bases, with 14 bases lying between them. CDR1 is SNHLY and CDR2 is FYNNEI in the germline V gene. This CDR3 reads CASNEGDLYNEQFF. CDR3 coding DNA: TGTGCCAGCAACGAGGGAGACCTATACAATGAGCAGTTCTTC.

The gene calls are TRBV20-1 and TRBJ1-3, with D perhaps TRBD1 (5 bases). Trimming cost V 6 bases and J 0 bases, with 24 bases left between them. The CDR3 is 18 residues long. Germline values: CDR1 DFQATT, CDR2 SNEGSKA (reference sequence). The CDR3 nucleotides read TGCAGTGCCTCGGGGCACCGAACCCGAGAGGGCTCTGGAAACACCATATATTTT. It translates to CSASGHRTREGSGNTIYF.

CDR3 sequence (DNA): TGTGCCAGTTCCCGGACTAGCGGGAGGGGGACAGATACGCAGTATTTT. It translates to CASSRTSGRGTDTQYF. The chain combines TRBV19 with TRBJ2-3; 15 nucleotides match TRBD2. The germline V gene encodes CDR1 LNHDA and CDR2 SQIVND (reference sequence). V dropped 8 bases and J dropped 3; count of bases not matched to a gene: 6. This CDR3 has 16 amino acids.

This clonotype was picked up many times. This chain's CDR3 is CASPPLAESSYNEQFF. CDR3 coding DNA: TGTGCCAGCCCACCCCTAGCGGAAAGCTCCTACAATGAGCAGTTCTTC. This chain links TRBV2 with TRBJ2-1; 7 bases line up with TRBD2. V shed 8 bases, J shed 0 bases, and the junction held 10 bases outside the gene matches. Germline V lookup: CDR1 SNHLY, CDR2 FYNNEI. The CDR3 sequence is 16 residues long.

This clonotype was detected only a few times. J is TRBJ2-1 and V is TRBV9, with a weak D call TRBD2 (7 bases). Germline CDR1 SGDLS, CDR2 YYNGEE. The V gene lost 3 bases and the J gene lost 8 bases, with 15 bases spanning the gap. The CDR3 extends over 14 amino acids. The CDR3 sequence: CASSEWGEGDEQFF. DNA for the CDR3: TGTGCCAGCAGCGAGTGGGGGGAGGGGGATGAGCAGTTCTTC. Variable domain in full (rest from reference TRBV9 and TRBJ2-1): DSGVTQTPKHLITATGQRVTLRCSPRSGDLSVYWYQQSLDQGLQFLIQYYNGEERAKGNILERFSAQQFPDLHSELNLSSLELGDSALYFCASSEWGEGDEQFFGPGTRLTVL.

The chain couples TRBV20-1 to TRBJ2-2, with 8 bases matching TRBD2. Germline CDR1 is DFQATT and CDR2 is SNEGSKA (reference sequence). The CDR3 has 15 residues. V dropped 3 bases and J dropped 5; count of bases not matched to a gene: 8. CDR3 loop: CSARPDSGATGELFF. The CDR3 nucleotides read TGCAGTGCTAGGCCCGATAGCGGGGCGACCGGGGAGCTGTTTTTT.

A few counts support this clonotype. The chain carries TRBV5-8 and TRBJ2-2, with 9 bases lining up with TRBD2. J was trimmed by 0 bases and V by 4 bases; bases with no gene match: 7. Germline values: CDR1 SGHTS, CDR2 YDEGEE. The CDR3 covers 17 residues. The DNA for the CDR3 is TGTGCCAGCAGCCCCGGGAGACTAGCGGCGAACACCGGGGAGCTGTTTTTT. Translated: CASSPGRLAANTGELFF.

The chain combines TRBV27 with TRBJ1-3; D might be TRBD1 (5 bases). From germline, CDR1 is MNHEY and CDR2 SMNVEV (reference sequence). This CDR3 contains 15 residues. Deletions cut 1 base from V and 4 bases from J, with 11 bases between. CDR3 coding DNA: TGTGCCAGCAGTTTATATGGGGCTTACGGAAACACCATATATTTT. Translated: CASSLYGAYGNTIYF.

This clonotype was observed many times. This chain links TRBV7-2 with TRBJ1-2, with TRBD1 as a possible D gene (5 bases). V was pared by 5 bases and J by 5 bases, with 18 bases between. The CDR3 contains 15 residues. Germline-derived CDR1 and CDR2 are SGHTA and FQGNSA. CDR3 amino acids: CASSPMETEVYGYTF. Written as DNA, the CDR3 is TGTGCCAGCAGCCCGATGGAGACAGAGGTGTATGGCTACACCTTC.

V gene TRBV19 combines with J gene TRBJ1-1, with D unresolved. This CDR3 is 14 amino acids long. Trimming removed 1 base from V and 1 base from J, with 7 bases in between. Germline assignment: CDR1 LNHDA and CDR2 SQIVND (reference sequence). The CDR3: CASSIGGRNTEAFF. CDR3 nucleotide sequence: TGTGCCAGTAGTATAGGAGGTAGGAACACTGAAGCTTTCTTT.

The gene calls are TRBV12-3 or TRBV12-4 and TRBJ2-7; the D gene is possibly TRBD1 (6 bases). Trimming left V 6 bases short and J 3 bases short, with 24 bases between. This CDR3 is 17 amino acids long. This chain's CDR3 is CASSAPSPPRGNYEQYF. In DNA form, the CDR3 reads TGTGCCAGCAGCGCCCCCTCCCCCCCCAGGGGTAACTACGAGCAGTACTTC.

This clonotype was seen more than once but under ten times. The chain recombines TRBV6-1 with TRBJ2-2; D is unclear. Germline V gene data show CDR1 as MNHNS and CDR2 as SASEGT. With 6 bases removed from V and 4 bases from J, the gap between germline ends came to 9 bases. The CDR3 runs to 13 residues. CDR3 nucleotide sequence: TGTGCCAGCAGCGAGACTGGCACCGGGGAGCTGTTTTTT. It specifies CASSETGTGELFF.

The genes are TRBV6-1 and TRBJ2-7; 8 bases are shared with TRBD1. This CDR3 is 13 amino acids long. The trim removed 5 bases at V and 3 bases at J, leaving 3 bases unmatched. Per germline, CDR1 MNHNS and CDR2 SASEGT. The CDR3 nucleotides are TGTGCCAGCAGTCGGGACAGGATCTACGAGCAGTACTTC. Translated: CASSRDRIYEQYF.

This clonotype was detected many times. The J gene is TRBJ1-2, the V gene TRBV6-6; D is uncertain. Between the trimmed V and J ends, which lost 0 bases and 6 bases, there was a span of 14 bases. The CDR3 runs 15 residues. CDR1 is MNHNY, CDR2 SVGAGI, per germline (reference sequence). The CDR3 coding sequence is TGTGCCAGCAGTTACTCAACAGACCCGGGCAATGGCTACACCTTC. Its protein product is CASSYSTDPGNGYTF.

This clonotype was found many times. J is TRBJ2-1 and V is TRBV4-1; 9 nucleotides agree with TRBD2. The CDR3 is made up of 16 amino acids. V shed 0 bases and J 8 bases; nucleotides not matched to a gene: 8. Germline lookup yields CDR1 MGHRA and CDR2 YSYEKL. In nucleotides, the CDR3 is TGCGCCAGCAGCCAAGATGGGCGGGGGGGGGAGGATGAGCAGTTCTTC. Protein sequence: CASSQDGRGGEDEQFF.

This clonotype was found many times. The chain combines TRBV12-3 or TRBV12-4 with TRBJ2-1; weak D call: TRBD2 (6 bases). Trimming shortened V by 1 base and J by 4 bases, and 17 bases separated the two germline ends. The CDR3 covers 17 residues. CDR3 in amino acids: CASSLGDGGLQYNEQFF. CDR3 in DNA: TGTGCCAGCAGTTTAGGTGATGGGGGACTTCAATACAATGAGCAGTTCTTC.

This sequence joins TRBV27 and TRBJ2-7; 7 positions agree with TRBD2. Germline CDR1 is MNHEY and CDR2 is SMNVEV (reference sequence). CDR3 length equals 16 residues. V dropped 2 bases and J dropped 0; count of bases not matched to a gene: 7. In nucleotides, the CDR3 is TGTGCCAGCAGTTTACTAGCGGATTATAGCTCCTACGAGCAGTACTTC. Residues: CASSLLADYSSYEQYF.

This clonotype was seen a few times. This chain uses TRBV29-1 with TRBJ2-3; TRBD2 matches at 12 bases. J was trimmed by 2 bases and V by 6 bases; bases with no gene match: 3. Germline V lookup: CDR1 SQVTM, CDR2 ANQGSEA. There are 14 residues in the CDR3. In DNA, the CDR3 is TGCAGCGTCGGACTAGCGGGGTTCACAGATACGCAGTATTTT. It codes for CSVGLAGFTDTQYF.

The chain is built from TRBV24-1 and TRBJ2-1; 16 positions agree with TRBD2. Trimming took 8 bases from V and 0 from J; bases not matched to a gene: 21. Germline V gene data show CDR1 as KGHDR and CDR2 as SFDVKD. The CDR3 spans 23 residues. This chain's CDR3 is CATICGGPGLAGGPIASYNEQFF. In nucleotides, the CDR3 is TGTGCCACCATTTGCGGGGGGCCGGGACTAGCGGGAGGGCCCATCGCCTCCTACAATGAGCAGTTCTTC.

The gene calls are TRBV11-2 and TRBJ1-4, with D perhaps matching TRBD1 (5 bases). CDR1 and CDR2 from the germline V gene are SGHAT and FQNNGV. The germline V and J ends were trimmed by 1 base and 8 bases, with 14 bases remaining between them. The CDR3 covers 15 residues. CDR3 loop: CASSLGWGIGEKLFF. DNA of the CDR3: TGTGCCAGCAGCTTAGGTTGGGGGATCGGGGAAAAACTGTTTTTT.

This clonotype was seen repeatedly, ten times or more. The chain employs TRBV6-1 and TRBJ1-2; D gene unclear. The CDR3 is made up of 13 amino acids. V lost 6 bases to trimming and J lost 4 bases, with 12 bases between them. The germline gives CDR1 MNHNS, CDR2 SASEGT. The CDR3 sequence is CASSPVLLYGYTF. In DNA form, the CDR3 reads TGTGCCAGCAGCCCGGTCCTACTCTATGGCTACACCTTC.

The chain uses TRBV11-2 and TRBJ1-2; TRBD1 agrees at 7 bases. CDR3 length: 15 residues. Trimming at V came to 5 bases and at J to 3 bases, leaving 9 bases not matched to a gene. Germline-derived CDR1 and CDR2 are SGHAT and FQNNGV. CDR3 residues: CASSPLRGTHYGYTF. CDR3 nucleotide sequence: TGTGCCAGCAGCCCGCTCAGGGGGACTCACTATGGCTACACCTTC.